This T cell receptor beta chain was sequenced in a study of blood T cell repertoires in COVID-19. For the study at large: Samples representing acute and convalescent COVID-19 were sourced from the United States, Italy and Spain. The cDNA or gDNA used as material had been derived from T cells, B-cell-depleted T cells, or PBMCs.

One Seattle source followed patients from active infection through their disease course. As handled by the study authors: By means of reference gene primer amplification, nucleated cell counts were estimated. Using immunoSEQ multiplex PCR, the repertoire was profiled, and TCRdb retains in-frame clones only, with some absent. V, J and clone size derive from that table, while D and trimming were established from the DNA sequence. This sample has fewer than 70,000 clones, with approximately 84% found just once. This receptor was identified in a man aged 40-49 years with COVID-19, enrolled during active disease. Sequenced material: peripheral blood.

CDR3 DNA: TGTGCCAGCAGCTTCAGCGGGGGGTTTGGCGGGGAGCTGTTTTTT. The encoded protein is CASSFSGGFGGELFF. This chain joins TRBV7-2 and TRBJ2-2, with 9 bases lining up with TRBD2. This CDR3 spans 15 amino acids. Germline lookup yields CDR1 SGHTA and CDR2 FQGNSA. Trimming removed 3 bases from V and 7 bases from J; junction bases left unmatched: 6.